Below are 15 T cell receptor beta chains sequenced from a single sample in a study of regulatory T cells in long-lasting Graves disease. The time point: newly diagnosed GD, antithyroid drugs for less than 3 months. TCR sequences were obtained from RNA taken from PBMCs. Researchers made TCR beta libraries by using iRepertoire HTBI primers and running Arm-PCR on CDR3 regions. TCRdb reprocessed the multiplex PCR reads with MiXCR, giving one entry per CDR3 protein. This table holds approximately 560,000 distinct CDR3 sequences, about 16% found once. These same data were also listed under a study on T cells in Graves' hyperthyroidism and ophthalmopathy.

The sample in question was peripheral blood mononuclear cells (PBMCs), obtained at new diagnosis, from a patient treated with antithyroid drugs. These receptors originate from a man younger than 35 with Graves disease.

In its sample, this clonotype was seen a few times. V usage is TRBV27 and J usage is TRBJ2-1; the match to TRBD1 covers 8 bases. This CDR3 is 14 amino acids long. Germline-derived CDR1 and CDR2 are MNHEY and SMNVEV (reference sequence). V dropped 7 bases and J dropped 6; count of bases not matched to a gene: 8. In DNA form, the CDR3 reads TGTGCCAGCAACGAAATAACAGGGGGCAATGAGCAGTTCTTC. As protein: CASNEITGGNEQFF.

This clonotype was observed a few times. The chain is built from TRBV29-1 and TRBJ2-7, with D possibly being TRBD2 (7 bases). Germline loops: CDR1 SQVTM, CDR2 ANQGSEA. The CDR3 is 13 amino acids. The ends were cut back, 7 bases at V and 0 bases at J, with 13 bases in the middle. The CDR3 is CSGGGHLSYEQYF. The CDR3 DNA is TGCAGCGGGGGGGGGCACCTCTCCTACGAGCAGTACTTC.

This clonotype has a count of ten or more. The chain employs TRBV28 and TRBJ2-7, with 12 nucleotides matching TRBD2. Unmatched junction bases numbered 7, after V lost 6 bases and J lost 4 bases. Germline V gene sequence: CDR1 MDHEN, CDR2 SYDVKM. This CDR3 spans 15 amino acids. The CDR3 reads CASRTGTSGPYEQYF. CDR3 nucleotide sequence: TGTGCCAGCAGGACCGGGACTAGCGGGCCGTACGAGCAGTACTTC.

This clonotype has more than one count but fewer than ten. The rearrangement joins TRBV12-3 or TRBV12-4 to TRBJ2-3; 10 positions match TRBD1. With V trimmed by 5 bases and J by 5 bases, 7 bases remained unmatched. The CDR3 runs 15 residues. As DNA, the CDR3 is TGTGCCAGCAGTCGGACAGGGGGGCTTGGAGATACGCAGTATTTT. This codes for CASSRTGGLGDTQYF.

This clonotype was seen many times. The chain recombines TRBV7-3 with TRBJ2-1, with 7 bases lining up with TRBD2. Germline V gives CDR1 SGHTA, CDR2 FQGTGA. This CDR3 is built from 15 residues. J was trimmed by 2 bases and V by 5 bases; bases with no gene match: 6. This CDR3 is CASSLRESAYNEQFF. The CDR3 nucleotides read TGTGCCAGCAGCCTGCGGGAGAGCGCCTACAATGAGCAGTTCTTC.

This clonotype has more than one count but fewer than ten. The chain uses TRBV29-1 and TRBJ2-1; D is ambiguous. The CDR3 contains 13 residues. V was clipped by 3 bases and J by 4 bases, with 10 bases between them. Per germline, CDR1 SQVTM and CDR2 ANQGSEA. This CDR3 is CSVDGHRYNEQFF. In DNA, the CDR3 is TGCAGCGTTGATGGGCACCGTTACAATGAGCAGTTCTTC.

DNA of the CDR3: TGTGCCAGCAGCGTTACGATCGCGGGGCGGTACAATGAGCAGTTCTTC. It specifies CASSVTIAGRYNEQFF. This chain connects TRBV9 to TRBJ2-1; TRBD2 might be the D (6 bases). Trimming pared 2 bases from V and 4 bases from J, leaving 16 bases between. CDR1 is SGDLS, CDR2 YYNGEE, per germline. CDR3 length equals 16 residues.

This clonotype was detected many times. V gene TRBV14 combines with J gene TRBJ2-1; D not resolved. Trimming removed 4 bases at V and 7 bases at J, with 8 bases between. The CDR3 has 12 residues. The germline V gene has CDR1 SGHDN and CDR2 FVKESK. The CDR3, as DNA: TGTGCCAGCAGCCGGGTGGTAAATGAGCAGTTCTTC. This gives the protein CASSRVVNEQFF.

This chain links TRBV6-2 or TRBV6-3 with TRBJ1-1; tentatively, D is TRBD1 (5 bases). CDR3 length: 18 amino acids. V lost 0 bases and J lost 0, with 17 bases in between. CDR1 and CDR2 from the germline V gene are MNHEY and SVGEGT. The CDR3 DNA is TGTGCCAGCAGTTACTCTCGCGACAGAATATTAATGAACACTGAAGCTTTCTTT. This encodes CASSYSRDRILMNTEAFF.

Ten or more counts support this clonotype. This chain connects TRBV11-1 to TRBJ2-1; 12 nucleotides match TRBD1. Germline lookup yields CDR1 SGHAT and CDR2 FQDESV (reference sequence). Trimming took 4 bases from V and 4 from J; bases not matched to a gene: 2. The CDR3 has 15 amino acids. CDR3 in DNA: TGTGCCAGCAGCTGGGGACAGGGGGCTTACAATGAGCAGTTCTTC. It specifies CASSWGQGAYNEQFF.

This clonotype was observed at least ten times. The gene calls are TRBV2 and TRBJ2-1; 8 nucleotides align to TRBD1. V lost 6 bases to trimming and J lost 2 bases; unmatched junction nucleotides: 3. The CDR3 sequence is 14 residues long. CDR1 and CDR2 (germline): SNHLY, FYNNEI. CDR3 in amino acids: CASRVTGAYNEQFF. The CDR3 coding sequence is TGTGCCAGCAGGGTGACAGGGGCCTACAATGAGCAGTTCTTC.

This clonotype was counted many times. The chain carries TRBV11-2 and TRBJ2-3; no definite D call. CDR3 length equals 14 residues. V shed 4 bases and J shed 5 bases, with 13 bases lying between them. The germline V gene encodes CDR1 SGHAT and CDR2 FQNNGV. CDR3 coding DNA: TGTGCCAGCAGCTCCGGGCTGTTAGGAGATACGCAGTATTTT. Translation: CASSSGLLGDTQYF.

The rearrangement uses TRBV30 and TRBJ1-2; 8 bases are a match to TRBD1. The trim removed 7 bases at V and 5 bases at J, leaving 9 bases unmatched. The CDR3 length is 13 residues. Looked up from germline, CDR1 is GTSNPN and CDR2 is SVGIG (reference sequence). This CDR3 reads CALQGAMGYGYTF. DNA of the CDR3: TGTGCCTTGCAGGGGGCCATGGGATATGGCTACACCTTC.

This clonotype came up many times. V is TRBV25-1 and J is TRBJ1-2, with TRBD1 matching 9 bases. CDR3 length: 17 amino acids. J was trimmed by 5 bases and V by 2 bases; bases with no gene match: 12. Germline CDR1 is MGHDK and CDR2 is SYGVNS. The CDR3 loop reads CASSELTPGTGIYGYTF. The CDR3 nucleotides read TGTGCCAGCAGTGAACTCACCCCCGGGACAGGGATTTATGGCTACACCTTC.

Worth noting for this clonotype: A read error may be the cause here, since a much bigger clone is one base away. The CDR3: CASNLGTEYEQYF. The DNA of the CDR3 is TGTGCCAGCAACCTCGGGACCGAGTACGAGCAGTACTTC. This chain connects TRBV13 to TRBJ2-7; D assignment may be TRBD1 or TRBD2 (5 bases each). Trimming left V 7 bases short and J 4 bases short, with 14 bases between. From germline, CDR1 is PRHDT and CDR2 FYEKMQ (reference sequence). This CDR3 has 13 residues.